This T cell receptor beta chain was found in a study of regulatory T cells in long-lasting Graves disease (dated by TCRdb to the early 2020s). About the full investigation: To count as having persistent Graves' disease, a patient had to have received antithyroid drug treatment for over 5 years with TSH receptor autoantibodies remaining persistently positive. Persistent Graves' disease patients in the clinical cohort had taken antithyroid drugs for about 10.3 years on average. TCR sequencing covered roughly 13 persistent and approximately 20 newly diagnosed Graves' disease patients, some 33 samples in total. The study was registered as a clinical trial and conducted in China. This study used TCR sequencing and RNA sequencing of peripheral blood to compare persistent Graves' disease patients against newly diagnosed Graves' disease patients. The research as a whole found: Sequencing and analysis were limited to the TCR beta chain. Persistent patients shared more public clonotypes among themselves (fewer than 3,000) than newly diagnosed patients did (about 970). Persistent disease showed preferential use of TRBV28, TRBJ1-2 and TRBJ2-5, whereas newly diagnosed disease favored TRBV20-1 and TRBJ2-1. Only peripheral blood was studied, because thyroid tissue, the primary lesion, was inaccessible. Compared with newly diagnosed patients, persistent Graves' disease patients had lower TCR Shannon entropy and fewer highly expanded clones, which suggests clonal expansion. As a limitation, the authors acknowledged that the small sample size may reduce accuracy.

The library was built by means of multiplex PCR. The run used an Illumina HiSeq 4000. iRepertoire HTBI primers and Arm-PCR amplification of CDR3 regions were used to construct TCR beta libraries. Gel purification was performed on PCR products prior to sequencing. In the source study's methods: A total of roughly 65 TRBV and some 15 TRBJ segments were identified across samples and were used for gene usage analysis of CDR3 amino acid clonotypes. COPE and FqMerger were used to merge the filtered high-quality paired reads into contigs. BLAST was used to align contigs to IMGT TRBV, TRBD and TRBJ reference genes, with CDR3 defined following IMGT. Clonotypes above 0.1% frequency were classified as highly expanded clones. Repertoire diversity was measured by Shannon entropy, and V-J evenness by the Gini coefficient. A clonotype was considered public if more than one individual shared it. TCRdb reanalyzed the raw reads on its own, using fastp at Q25 for trimming and MiXCR for clone calling, and kept in-frame beta chains. Every distinct CDR3 protein forms one entry, paired with its most common genes and DNA. What appears here as the V and J calls and clone size reflects TCRdb's work, not the paper's. Here the sample has a few hundred thousand distinct CDR3 sequences; around a fifth occur a single time. The ten largest account for 13% of the sample.

A remark on this clonotype: It lacks a known antigen. No base qualities exist here, and no much larger clone lies one base off it.

Sample time point, as interpreted from the label and publication: persistent/refractory GD, antithyroid drugs over 5 years with positive TRAb. For both TCR sequencing and RNA sequencing, RNA was extracted from PBMCs in TRIzol. The diagnosis of Graves' disease followed American Thyroid Association guidelines. Patients for the study were recruited at an endocrinology department in Xi'an, China. Each patient gave approximately 10 milliliters of peripheral blood, collected in an EDTA anticoagulant tube. Ficoll Paque Plus density gradient separation was used to isolate PBMCs, and no further T cell sorting was performed. An Agilent 2100 Bioanalyzer and agarose gel were used to assess RNA quality, and a NanoDrop 2000 was used to measure RNA concentration. CDR1 and CDR2, looked up from the germline V gene, are MNHEY and SVGEGT. The junction shows trimming of 4 bases on V and 5 bases on J, and the gene matches do not reach 4 bases of it. Counted from cysteine to phenylalanine, this CDR3 has 14 amino acids. The kept DNA is CDR3 alone, 42 bases in frame from the first base.

The sequence came from a female donor with Graves disease. The sequenced sample was peripheral blood mononuclear cells (PBMCs), obtained when the disease was refractory, from a patient treated with antithyroid drugs. Rearrangement joined TRBV6-2 or TRBV6-3 to TRBJ2-7; a stretch of 11 junction bases matches TRBD2. The CDR3 sequence is CASSWTSGPHEQYF. The DNA reads TGTGCCAGCAGTTGGACTAGCGGGCCACACGAGCAGTACTTC.